This T cell receptor (beta chain) was sequenced in a study of beta chain features in type 1 diabetes. Broader study findings: Type 1 diabetes patients showed fewer insertions and more deletions at VDJ junctions.

The study reverse transcribed the entire isolated RNA, so it sequenced expressed TCRB transcripts. The repertoire was sequenced with immunoSEQ multiplex PCR; TCRdb's copy has only in-frame clones and lacks some. The sample contains fewer than 350,000 clones, roughly a fifth of which appear only once. Germline V CDR1 and CDR2: SGDLS, YYNGEE. The CDR3 is 15 residues long. V gave up 2 bases and J gave up 5 bases, with 15 bases separating them. Via CD45RO/CCR7/CD25/CD127/CD95/CD27, cells of the CD4+ naive, central memory, regulatory and stem cell-like memory subsets were sorted. To note about this clone: Its antigen is unknown.

The receptor was derived from a woman in her late teens or twenties in good health. This sequence joins TRBV9 and TRBJ2-3, with a weak D call TRBD2 (6 bases). Material: naive CD4+ T cells from blood. The CDR3 sequence: CASSVDGTEGDTQYF. The CDR3 nucleotides are TGTGCCAGCAGCGTGGACGGGACTGAGGGAGATACGCAGTATTTT.